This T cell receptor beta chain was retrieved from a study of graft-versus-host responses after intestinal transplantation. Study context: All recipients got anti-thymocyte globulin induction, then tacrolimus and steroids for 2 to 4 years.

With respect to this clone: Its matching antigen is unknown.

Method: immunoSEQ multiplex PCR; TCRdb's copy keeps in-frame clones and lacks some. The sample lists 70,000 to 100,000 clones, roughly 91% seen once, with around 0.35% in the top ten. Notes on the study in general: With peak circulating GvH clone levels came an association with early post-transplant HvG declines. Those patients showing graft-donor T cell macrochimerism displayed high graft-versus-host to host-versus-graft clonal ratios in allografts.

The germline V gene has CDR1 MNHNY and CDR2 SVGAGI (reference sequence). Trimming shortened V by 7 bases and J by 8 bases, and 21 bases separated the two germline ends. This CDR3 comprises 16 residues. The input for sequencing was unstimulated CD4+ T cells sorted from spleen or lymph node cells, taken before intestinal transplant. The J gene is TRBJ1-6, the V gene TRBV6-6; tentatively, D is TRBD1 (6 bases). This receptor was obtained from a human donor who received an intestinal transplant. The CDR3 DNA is TGTGCCAGCAACCCTCTTAGGGGGGGAGTGGATTCACCCCTCCACTTT. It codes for CASNPLRGGVDSPLHF.